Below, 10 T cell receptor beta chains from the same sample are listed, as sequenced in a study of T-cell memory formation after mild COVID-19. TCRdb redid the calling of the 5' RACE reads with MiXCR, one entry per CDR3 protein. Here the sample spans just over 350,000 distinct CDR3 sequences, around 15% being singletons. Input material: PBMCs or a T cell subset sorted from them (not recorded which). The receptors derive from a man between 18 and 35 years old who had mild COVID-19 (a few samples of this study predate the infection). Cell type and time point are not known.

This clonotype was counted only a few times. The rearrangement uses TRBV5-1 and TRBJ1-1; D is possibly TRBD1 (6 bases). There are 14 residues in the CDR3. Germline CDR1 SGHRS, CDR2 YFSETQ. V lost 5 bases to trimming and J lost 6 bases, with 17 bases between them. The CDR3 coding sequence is TGCGCCAGCAGAGCCGAGACAGGCCTTTCTGAAGCTTTCTTT. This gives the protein CASRAETGLSEAFF.

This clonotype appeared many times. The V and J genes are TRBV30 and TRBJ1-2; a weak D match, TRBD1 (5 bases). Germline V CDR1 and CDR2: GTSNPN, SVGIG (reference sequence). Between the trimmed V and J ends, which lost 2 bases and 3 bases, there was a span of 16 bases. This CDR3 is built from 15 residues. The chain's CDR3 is CAWSSVEGIYYGYTF. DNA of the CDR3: TGTGCCTGGAGTTCAGTGGAGGGGATATACTATGGCTACACCTTC.

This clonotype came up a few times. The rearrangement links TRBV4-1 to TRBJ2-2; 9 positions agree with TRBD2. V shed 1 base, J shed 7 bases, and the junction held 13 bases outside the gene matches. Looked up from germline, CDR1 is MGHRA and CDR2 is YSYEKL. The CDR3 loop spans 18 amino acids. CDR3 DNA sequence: TGCGCCAGCAGCCAAGGGGGGTCGCTAGCGGGGCTTATCGGGGAGCTGTTTTTT. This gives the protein CASSQGGSLAGLIGELFF.

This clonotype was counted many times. This chain's CDR3 is CASSLAGQGYTDTQYF. CDR3 nucleotide sequence: TGTGCCAGCAGCTTGGCGGGACAGGGCTACACAGATACGCAGTATTTT. The chain joins TRBV5-6 to TRBJ2-3; TRBD1 matches 9 bases. CDR1 SGHDT and CDR2 YYEEEE come from the germline V gene. V lost 0 bases, J lost 2 bases, and 4 bases stayed unmatched. The CDR3 loop spans 16 amino acids.

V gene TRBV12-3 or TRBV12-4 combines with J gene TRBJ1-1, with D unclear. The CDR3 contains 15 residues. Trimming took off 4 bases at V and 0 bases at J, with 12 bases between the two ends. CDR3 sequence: CASSSAVQVNTEAFF. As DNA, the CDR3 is TGTGCCAGCAGTTCCGCCGTCCAGGTGAACACTGAAGCTTTCTTT.

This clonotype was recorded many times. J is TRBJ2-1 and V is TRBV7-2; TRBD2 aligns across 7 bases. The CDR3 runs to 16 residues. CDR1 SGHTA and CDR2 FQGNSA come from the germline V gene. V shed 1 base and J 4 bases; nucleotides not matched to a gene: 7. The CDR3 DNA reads TGTGCCAGCAGCTTAGTGCGTCTAGCGGTTTACAATGAGCAGTTCTTC. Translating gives CASSLVRLAVYNEQFF.

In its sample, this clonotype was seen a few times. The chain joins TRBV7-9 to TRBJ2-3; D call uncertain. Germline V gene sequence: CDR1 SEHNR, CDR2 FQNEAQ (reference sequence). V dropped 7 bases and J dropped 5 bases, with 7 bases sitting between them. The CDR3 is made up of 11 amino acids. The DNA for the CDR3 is TGTGCCAGCACCCTTCAAGATACGCAGTATTTT. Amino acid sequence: CASTLQDTQYF.

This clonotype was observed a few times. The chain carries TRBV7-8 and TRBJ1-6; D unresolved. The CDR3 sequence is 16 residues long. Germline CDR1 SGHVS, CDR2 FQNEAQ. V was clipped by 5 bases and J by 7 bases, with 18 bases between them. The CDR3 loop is CASSLRTHGGNSPLHF. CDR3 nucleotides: TGTGCCAGCAGCCTTAGGACTCACGGAGGGAATTCACCCCTCCACTTT.

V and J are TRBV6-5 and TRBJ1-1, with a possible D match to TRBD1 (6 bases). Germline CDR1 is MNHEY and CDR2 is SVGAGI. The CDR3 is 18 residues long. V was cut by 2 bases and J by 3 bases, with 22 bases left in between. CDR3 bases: TGTGCCAGCAGTTACGGTCTGATGTTGGGCAGGGGTTACACTGAAGCTTTCTTT. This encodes CASSYGLMLGRGYTEAFF.

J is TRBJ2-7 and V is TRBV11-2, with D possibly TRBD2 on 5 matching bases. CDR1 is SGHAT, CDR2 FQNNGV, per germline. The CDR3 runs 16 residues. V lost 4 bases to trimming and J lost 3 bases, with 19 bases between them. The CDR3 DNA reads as TGTGCCAGCAGCTCCGGGGTTGATGGAGCAGACTACGAGCAGTACGTC. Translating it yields CASSSGVDGADYEQYV.